This T cell receptor beta chain was captured in a study of memory CD4+ T cells and cytomegalovirus serostatus. Sequencing used immunoSEQ multiplex PCR; TCRdb keeps in-frame clones, though not all of them. The sample lists about 39,000 clones, around 78% occurring once. The sort gate was single viable CD3+CD4+CD8-CD45RO+ cells for memory CD4+ T cells. Serum IgG to CMV pp150, pp28, p38 and p52 defined serostatus. This clone was seen once. Trimming shortened V by 3 bases and J by 8 bases, and 9 bases separated the two germline ends. This CDR3 has 12 residues. Germline V gene lookup returns CDR1 KGHSH and CDR2 LQKENI.

The TCR originated in an adult in good health and CMV-seronegative. Input material: memory CD4+ T cells from blood. This chain joins TRBV18 and TRBJ2-3; the D is unclear. The CDR3 is CASSPEPPTQYF. CDR3 nucleotides: TGTGCCAGCTCACCGGAGCCTCCTACGCAGTATTTT. The complete variable domain, with remaining parts taken from reference TRBV18 and TRBJ2-3, reads NAGVMQNPRHLVRRRGQEARLRCSPMKGHSHVYWYRQLPEEGLKFMVYLQKENIIDESGMPKERFSAEFPKEGPSILRIQQVVRGDSAAYFCASSPEPPTQYFGPGTRLTVL.